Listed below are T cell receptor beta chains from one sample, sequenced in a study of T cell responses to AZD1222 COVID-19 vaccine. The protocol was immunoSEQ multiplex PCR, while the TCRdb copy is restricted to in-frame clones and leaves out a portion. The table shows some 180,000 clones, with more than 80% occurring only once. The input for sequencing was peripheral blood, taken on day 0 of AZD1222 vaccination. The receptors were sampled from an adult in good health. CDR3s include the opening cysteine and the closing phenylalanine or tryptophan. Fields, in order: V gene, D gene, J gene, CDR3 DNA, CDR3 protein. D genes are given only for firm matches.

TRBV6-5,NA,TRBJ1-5,TGTGCCAGCAGGGGGACGTCGTATCAGCCCCAGCATTTT,CASRGTSYQPQHF
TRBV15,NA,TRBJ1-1,TGTGCCACCAGCAGAGATTTTGATGGGACTGAAGCTTTCTTT,CATSRDFDGTEAFF
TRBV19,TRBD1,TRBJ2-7,TGTGCCAGTAGGGGACAGGGGAACTCCTACGAGCAGTACTTC,CASRGQGNSYEQYF
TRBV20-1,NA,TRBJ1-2,TGCAGTGCTAGAGATACAGGAAGCTACACCTTC,CSARDTGSYTF
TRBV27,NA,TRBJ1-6,TGTGCCAGCAGTTTATTTCCAGGACCCCTAAATTCACCCCTCCACTTT,CASSLFPGPLNSPLHF
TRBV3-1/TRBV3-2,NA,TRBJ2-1,TGTGCCAGCAGCCTCGGACCGCCTCAGAATGAGCAGTTCTTC,CASSLGPPQNEQFF
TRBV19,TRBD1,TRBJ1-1,TGTGCCAGTAGGAATGCGGACAGGGGCACTGAAGCTTTCTTT,CASRNADRGTEAFF
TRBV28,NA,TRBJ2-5,TGTGCCAGCAGTACAATCCGGGTGTGGGGGGTAAAACAGTACCAAGAGACCCAGTACTTC,CASSTIRVWGVKQYQETQYF
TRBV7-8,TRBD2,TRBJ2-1,TGTGCCAGCAGCCCTCTACGGATAGCGGGCGGAAGGAGCTCCTACAATGAGCAGTTCTTC,CASSPLRIAGGRSSYNEQFF
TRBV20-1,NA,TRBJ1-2,TGCAGTGCTATGGGGTCCTATGGCTACACCTTC,CSAMGSYGYTF
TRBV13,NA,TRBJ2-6,TGTGCCAGCAGCTTAGGGTCAGGGGCCAACGTCCTGACTTTC,CASSLGSGANVLTF
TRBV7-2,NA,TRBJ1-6,TGTGCCAGCAGCTCCGCGACAGTTTGGTCTTCACCCCTCCACTTT,CASSSATVWSSPLHF
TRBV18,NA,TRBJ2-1,TGTGCCAGCTCACCCTACGACCCAAACAATGAGCAGTTCTTC,CASSPYDPNNEQFF
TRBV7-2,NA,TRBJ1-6,TGTGCCAGCAGCTTAGTCAACGGGGGTAATTCACCCCTCCACTTT,CASSLVNGGNSPLHF
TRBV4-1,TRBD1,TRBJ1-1,TGCGCCAGCAGCCCCCGGACAGGGAGATACACTGAAGCTTTCTTT,CASSPRTGRYTEAFF
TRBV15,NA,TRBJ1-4,TGTGCCACCAGCAGAGCAGGTAGTATGATCGGTGAAAAACTGTTTTTT,CATSRAGSMIGEKLFF
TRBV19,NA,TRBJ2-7,TGTGCCAGTAGTATAGTAGGCACCTCCGGCTACGAGCAGTACTTC,CASSIVGTSGYEQYF
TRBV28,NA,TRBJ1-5,TGTGCCAGCAGAGTGGGAGGGAGCAATCAGCCCCAGCATTTT,CASRVGGSNQPQHF